There are a few counts of the clone carrying this T cell receptor (beta chain). Its antigen is not known. This sample was taken from a study of human T cells and chemical hapten exposure. The time point: pre-sensitization, week 0. Treatment here: therapeutic diphenylcyclopropenone sensitization with weekly scalp DPC. Total RNA came from unfractionated whole blood. Broader study findings: Donors, who had alopecia, may show an immune response that differs from healthy people's.

V lost 0 bases to trimming and J lost 7 bases; unmatched junction nucleotides: 3. The CDR3 has 15 residues. The V gene's germline CDR1 is SGHRS and CDR2 YFSETQ. TCRdb re-called the RACE reads through MiXCR, storing one row per CDR3 protein. The sample includes 280,000 or so distinct CDR3 sequences, 7.5% to 8% of them seen just once. This receptor was identified in a young man with alopecia areata. Some clones in this sample may be carry-over from other donors' samples. The sequencing here drew on whole blood, taken in connection with sensitization to the hapten diphenylcyclopropenone (DPC). V and J are TRBV5-1 and TRBJ2-2; 10 nucleotides align to TRBD1. The CDR3 DNA follows: TGCGCCAGCAGCTTGGCGACAGGGGGCTTCGGGGAGCTGTTTTTT. Encoded protein: CASSLATGGFGELFF.